This T cell receptor beta chain was documented in a study of blood T cell repertoires in COVID-19. Whole-study context: T cells, B-cell-depleted T cells, or PBMCs provided the cDNA or gDNA that served as material.

How the authors handled the data: Nucleated cell number was recorded as an estimate derived from reference gene primer amplification. Assay: immunoSEQ multiplex PCR; the TCRdb copy retains only in-frame clones and omits some. V and J calls and clone size are as listed in that table; D and trimming were resolved from the DNA. Of about 77,000 clones in the sample, more than 70% are singletons; the top ten hold 6% to 7.5%. V was pared by 3 bases and J by 4 bases, with 4 bases of the junction left unmatched. CDR1 is SQVTM and CDR2 is ANQGSEA in the germline V gene. The CDR3 is 13 amino acids. This clone was detected once.

The receptor was isolated from an elderly woman with acute or convalescent COVID-19. The chain combines TRBV29-1 with TRBJ1-1; 8 bases map to TRBD1. The sequenced sample consisted of peripheral blood. Here the CDR3 reads CSVDPGGVTEAFF. The DNA for the CDR3 is TGCAGCGTTGATCCAGGGGGCGTCACTGAAGCTTTCTTT.